The present T cell receptor beta chain was sequenced within a study of naive CD8 T cells in extremely preterm neonates. General observations from the study: Preterm CDR3s were shorter than older groups', with fewer N additions and less trimming.

This CDR3 has 12 amino acids. J lost 7 bases, V lost 5 bases, and 3 bases had no gene match. Germline-derived CDR1 and CDR2 are SGHNT and YENEEA. Concerning this clone: Its matching antigen is unknown.

Profiled with immunoSEQ multiplex PCR; TCRdb holds only in-frame clones, not every one. This table has 6,000 to 10,000 clones, roughly 98% appearing once. This chain uses TRBV11-3 with TRBJ1-2, with 8 bases fitting TRBD1. The sequenced sample consisted of naive CD8+ T cells from blood. This TCR came from a human donor in good health. As DNA, the CDR3 is TGTGCCAGCAGCGACAGGGGAGGTGGCTACACCTTC. It specifies CASSDRGGGYTF.